These 27 T cell receptor beta chains were all obtained from the same sample, sequenced in a study of identical twins. In TCRdb, the 5' RACE reads were re-called with MiXCR into one record per CDR3 protein. In the table there are just under 650,000 distinct CDR3 sequences, roughly 7.1% of which are singletons. These data are also associated with another study on yellow fever vaccine responses in identical twins.

The specimen was PBMCs. Receptors were obtained from a woman in her late teens or twenties in good health.

This clonotype was observed many times. V usage is TRBV6-5 and J usage is TRBJ2-2; D remains ambiguous. Deletions cut 8 bases from V and 2 bases from J, with 6 bases between. This CDR3 is built from 12 residues. CDR1 MNHEY and CDR2 SVGAGI come from the germline V gene. The CDR3 coding sequence is TGTGCCAGCGGCTACAACACCGGGGAGCTGTTTTTT. As protein: CASGYNTGELFF.

V gene TRBV5-1 combines with J gene TRBJ2-7; the D gene is possibly TRBD1 (6 bases). Trimming pared 2 bases from V and 3 bases from J, leaving 12 bases between. Germline V lookup: CDR1 SGHRS, CDR2 YFSETQ. CDR3 size: 14 residues. The CDR3 nucleotides are TGCGCCAGCAGCTTTGGGGACACCCTCTACGAGCAGTACTTC. It translates to CASSFGDTLYEQYF. Supplemented by reference TRBV5-1 and TRBJ2-7, the full variable domain reads KAGVTQTPRYLIKTRGQQVTLSCSPISGHRSVSWYQQTPGQGLQFLFEYFSETQRNKGNFPGRFSGRQFSNSRSEMNVSTLELGDSALYLCASSFGDTLYEQYFGPGTRLTVT.

This clonotype has ten or more counts. The genes are TRBV4-1 and TRBJ2-7; D is unresolved. The CDR3 has 12 amino acids. V was trimmed by 4 bases and J by 5 bases, leaving 9 bases between them. CDR1 MGHRA and CDR2 YSYEKL come from the germline V gene. The CDR3 DNA reads as TGCGCCAGCAGCCGCCCTGGGGACGAGCAGTACTTC. Its protein product is CASSRPGDEQYF.

The V call is TRBV5-6, the J call TRBJ2-1; the match to TRBD2 covers 9 bases. Germline V gene sequence: CDR1 SGHDT, CDR2 YYEEEE. The junction had 11 bases not matched to a gene; V was cut back by 0 bases and J by 4 bases. The CDR3 contains 18 residues. CDR3 DNA sequence: TGTGCCAGCAGCTTGGGTAGGGGGCCTAGCGGGATGTACAATGAGCAGTTCTTC. Its protein is CASSLGRGPSGMYNEQFF. The whole variable domain, filled in from reference TRBV5-6 and TRBJ2-1, reads DAGVTQSPTHLIKTRGQQVTLRCSPKSGHDTVSWYQQALGQGPQFIFQYYEEEERQRGNFPDRFSGHQFPNYSSELNVNALLLGDSALYLCASSLGRGPSGMYNEQFFGPGTRLTVL.

This clonotype was seen ten or more times. This sequence joins TRBV9 and TRBJ2-1; 14 nucleotides agree with TRBD2. CDR1 is SGDLS and CDR2 is YYNGEE in the germline V gene. The CDR3 covers 15 residues. V lost 6 bases to trimming and J lost 8 bases; unmatched junction nucleotides: 7. CDR3: CASNSGTSGRYEQFF. DNA of the CDR3: TGTGCCAGCAACTCCGGGACTAGCGGGAGATATGAGCAGTTCTTC.

A few counts support this clonotype. This sequence joins TRBV5-1 and TRBJ2-3, with D perhaps matching TRBD1 or TRBD2 (6 bases each). Germline assignment: CDR1 SGHRS and CDR2 YFSETQ. With 3 bases removed from V and 5 bases from J, the gap between germline ends came to 16 bases. The CDR3 sequence is 15 residues long. Here the CDR3 reads CASSWTGAEGDTQYF. CDR3 nucleotide sequence: TGCGCCAGCAGCTGGACGGGGGCTGAGGGAGATACGCAGTATTTT. Full variable domain (remainder filled in from reference TRBV5-1 and TRBJ2-3): KAGVTQTPRYLIKTRGQQVTLSCSPISGHRSVSWYQQTPGQGLQFLFEYFSETQRNKGNFPGRFSGRQFSNSRSEMNVSTLELGDSALYLCASSWTGAEGDTQYFGPGTRLTVL.

This clonotype has more than one count but fewer than ten. The junction and the germline gene differ at one end; a read error may be behind it. The J gene is TRBJ2-5, the V gene TRBV20-1, with 8 bases lining up with TRBD2. CDR3 length: 16 amino acids. The germline CDR1 and CDR2 sequences are DFQATT and SNEGSKA (reference sequence). In nucleotides, the CDR3 is TGCTGTGCTAGAGATCTGAGGACTAGCCTACCAGAGACCCAGTACTTC. It codes for CCARDLRTSLPETQYF.

Of note for this clonotype: Without the conserved terminal phenylalanine or tryptophan, this CDR3 likely stems from a read error. The chain recombines TRBV5-1 with TRBJ2-1; 9 bases fit TRBD1. The germline gives CDR1 SGHRS, CDR2 YFSETQ. This CDR3 spans 17 amino acids. V trimming: 0 bases; J trimming: 4 bases; junction bases outside the gene matches: 8. CDR3 in DNA: TGCGCCAGCAGCTTGGGTTCGCTGGGGACAGGGTACAATGAGCAGTTCCTC. Translated, it gives CASSLGSLGTGYNEQFL.

This clonotype has just a few counts. This chain uses TRBV7-9 with TRBJ2-1, with 8 bases matching TRBD2. This CDR3 region has 14 residues. CDR1 and CDR2 (germline): SEHNR, FQNEAQ (reference sequence). Trimming cost V 5 bases and J 13 bases; bases outside gene matches: 13. CDR3 protein: CASSPRTSNPTQFF. CDR3 bases: TGTGCCAGCAGCCCCCGGACTAGCAATCCAACCCAGTTCTTC. The entire variable domain, with the rest obtained from reference TRBV7-9 and TRBJ2-1, is as follows: DTGVSQNPRHKITKRGQNVTFRCDPISEHNRLYWYRQTLGQGPEFLTYFQNEAQLEKSRLLSDRFSAERPKGSFSTLEIQRTEQGDSAMYLCASSPRTSNPTQFFGPGTRLTVL.

This clonotype was seen only a few times. The chain recombines TRBV4-1 with TRBJ2-5, with unresolved D. The CDR3 covers 13 residues. CDR1 and CDR2 (germline): MGHRA, YSYEKL. V was pared by 1 base and J by 6 bases, with 9 bases between. In DNA, the CDR3 is TGCGCCAGCAGCCAAGTCACCCTTCAGACCCAGTACTTC. Protein sequence: CASSQVTLQTQYF.

This sequence joins TRBV24-1 and TRBJ1-5; D might be TRBD1 (6 bases). CDR3 length equals 18 residues. Germline lookup yields CDR1 KGHDR and CDR2 SFDVKD. Between the trimmed V and J ends, which lost 2 bases and 4 bases, there was a span of 20 bases. The CDR3 loop is CATSDSVRGSLWNQPQHF. CDR3 DNA: TGTGCCACCAGTGATTCAGTCAGGGGCTCCCTTTGGAATCAGCCCCAGCATTTT.

V is TRBV3-1 and J is TRBJ2-5, with 8 bases fitting TRBD2. Trimming cost V 0 bases and J 9 bases; bases outside gene matches: 12. The CDR3 sequence is 16 residues long. The V gene's germline CDR1 is LGHDT and CDR2 YNNKEL (reference sequence). Here the CDR3 reads CASSQDSGSGGRAQYF. The CDR3 bases are TGTGCCAGCAGCCAAGATAGTGGCAGCGGGGGCCGGGCCCAGTACTTC.

V is TRBV7-9 and J is TRBJ1-1, with no clear D. CDR3 length: 14 residues. Germline V gives CDR1 SEHNR, CDR2 FQNEAQ (reference sequence). With 2 bases removed from V and 1 base from J, the gap between germline ends came to 8 bases. In DNA, the CDR3 is TGTGCCAGCAGCTTAAAGTTGGGGAACACTGAAGCTTTCTTT. Translating gives CASSLKLGNTEAFF.

This clonotype was seen repeatedly, ten times or more. This sequence joins TRBV5-1 and TRBJ2-7; D perhaps matches TRBD2 (7 bases). Germline assignment: CDR1 SGHRS and CDR2 YFSETQ. There are 16 residues in the CDR3. Trimming left V 6 bases short and J 0 bases short, with 19 bases between. The chain's CDR3 is CASNTQGREISYEQYF. CDR3 coding DNA: TGCGCCAGCAACACCCAGGGGAGGGAAATCTCCTACGAGCAGTACTTC.

In this sample, this clonotype turned up a few times. V is TRBV2 and J is TRBJ2-7; 7 bases are a match to TRBD1. Germline CDR1 reads SNHLY; CDR2 reads FYNNEI. The CDR3 has 14 residues. V lost 6 bases, J lost 2 bases, and 7 bases stayed unmatched. In nucleotides, the CDR3 is TGTGCCAGCAGCAGACAGGGTCCGACCTACGAGCAGTACTTC. It translates to CASSRQGPTYEQYF.

This clonotype was recorded many times. The J gene is TRBJ2-7, the V gene TRBV2, with TRBD1 identical over 8 bases. Germline trimming cut 4 bases from V and 7 bases from J; bases unmatched to any gene: 3. The germline gives CDR1 SNHLY, CDR2 FYNNEI. The CDR3 has 12 residues. DNA of the CDR3: TGTGCCAGCAGTGGACAGGGGTGGGAGCAGTACTTC. Translated: CASSGQGWEQYF.

The chain is built from TRBV7-2 and TRBJ1-6, with 7 bases identical to TRBD1. V lost 1 base and J lost 7; bases outside the gene matches: 7. Germline CDR1 and CDR2: SGHTA and FQGNSA. This CDR3 has 16 residues. CDR3 DNA: TGTGCCAGCAGCTTAGTCACCGGACAGGCCAATTCACCCCTCCACTTT. Amino acid sequence: CASSLVTGQANSPLHF.

This clonotype occurred a few times. The rearrangement links TRBV5-1 to TRBJ2-5; D is ambiguous. CDR1 and CDR2 from the germline V gene are SGHRS and YFSETQ. V lost 3 bases and J lost 3, with 9 bases in between. This CDR3 contains 13 residues. The CDR3 sequence is CASSSSVEETQYF. The CDR3 DNA sequence: TGCGCCAGCAGCTCGAGTGTCGAAGAGACCCAGTACTTC.

This clonotype was seen more than once but under ten times. The CDR3 reads CASSFPTAGVTQETQYF. CDR3 bases: TGTGCCAGCAGTTTCCCCACAGCGGGGGTGACCCAAGAGACCCAGTACTTC. This rearrangement joins TRBV28 to TRBJ2-5; 8 positions agree with TRBD2. Germline trimming cut 3 bases from V and 1 base from J; bases unmatched to any gene: 10. Per the germline V gene, CDR1 is MDHEN and CDR2 is SYDVKM. There are 17 residues in the CDR3.

This clonotype showed up just a few times. V usage is TRBV28 and J usage is TRBJ2-7, with 9 bases fitting TRBD1. The CDR3 loop spans 15 amino acids. Losses at the gene ends were 6 bases for V and 4 bases for J; bases not matched to a gene: 10. In germline, CDR1 is MDHEN, CDR2 SYDVKM. CDR3 sequence: CASRTGQGPWYEQYF. CDR3 coding DNA: TGTGCCAGCAGAACGGGACAGGGTCCCTGGTACGAGCAGTACTTC.

This clonotype was detected many times. The rearrangement uses TRBV29-1 and TRBJ1-1; 10 bases are shared with TRBD1. This CDR3 region has 15 residues. CDR1 and CDR2 (germline): SQVTM, ANQGSEA. Germline trimming cut 3 bases from V and 5 bases from J; bases unmatched to any gene: 9. Here the CDR3 DNA reads TGCAGCGTTGATGCCTTGGGACAGGGGTGGACTGAAGCTTTCTTT. It specifies CSVDALGQGWTEAFF.

This sequence joins TRBV4-1 and TRBJ2-1; D might be TRBD1 or TRBD2, each matching 5 bases. In germline, CDR1 is MGHRA, CDR2 YSYEKL. CDR3 length: 15 residues. V lost 4 bases to trimming and J lost 3 bases, with 13 bases between them. CDR3 DNA: TGCGCCAGCAGCCCTTCCGGGGCTCACTACAATGAGCAGTTCTTC. Its protein is CASSPSGAHYNEQFF.

In its sample, this clonotype was seen many times. The V and J genes are TRBV7-9 and TRBJ2-1; D may be TRBD2 (5 bases). With 8 bases removed from V and 2 bases from J, the gap between germline ends came to 13 bases. CDR1 and CDR2 from the germline V gene are SEHNR and FQNEAQ (reference sequence). The CDR3 spans 14 residues. In DNA form, the CDR3 reads TGTGCCAGCGTCCGGGAACCTACCTACAATGAGCAGTTCTTC. This codes for CASVREPTYNEQFF.

The table lists this clonotype with a few counts. The gene calls are TRBV4-1 and TRBJ2-2; 7 bases agree with TRBD2. The germline gives CDR1 MGHRA, CDR2 YSYEKL. CDR3 length equals 16 residues. Unmatched junction bases numbered 6, after V lost 2 bases and J lost 3 bases. CDR3 nucleotides: TGCGCCAGCAGCCAAAGGAAGGGAGGGGACACCGGGGAGCTGTTTTTT. Residues: CASSQRKGGDTGELFF.

This clonotype came up many times. One junction end does not reproduce the germline sequence, and a read error may be involved. V and J are TRBV10-3 and TRBJ1-5; TRBD1 might be the D (5 bases). From germline, CDR1 is ENHRY and CDR2 SYGVKD. The CDR3 extends over 13 amino acids. The CDR3 reads CAISVEGNHPQHF. CDR3 sequence (DNA): TGTGCCATCAGTGTTGAGGGGAATCATCCCCAGCATTTT.

The V gene is TRBV7-9, the J gene TRBJ1-4; D not resolved. The CDR3 length is 16 residues. Between the trimmed V and J ends, which lost 5 bases and 5 bases, there was a span of 18 bases. Germline lookup yields CDR1 SEHNR and CDR2 FQNEAQ (reference sequence). Here the CDR3 DNA reads TGTGCCAGCAGCCCGCCCCCACAGTGCCGGAATGAAAAACTGTTTTTT. This translates into CASSPPPQCRNEKLFF.

This rearrangement joins TRBV7-9 to TRBJ1-1; 8 positions match TRBD1. With 5 bases clipped from V and 0 bases from J, the junction kept 17 bases outside the gene matches. There are 19 residues in the CDR3. Germline lookup yields CDR1 SEHNR and CDR2 FQNEAQ (reference sequence). CDR3 in amino acids: CASSHSVTGASNMNTEAFF. The CDR3 nucleotides read TGTGCCAGCAGCCATTCTGTGACAGGGGCCTCCAACATGAACACTGAAGCTTTCTTT.